The text below deals with one TCR beta chain. Its matching antigen is unknown. The data belong to a study of cytomegalovirus exposure and HLA in healthy donors. Trimming removed 1 base at V and 7 bases at J, with 7 bases between. Germline V gene data show CDR1 as ENHRY and CDR2 as SYGVKD. The CDR3 loop spans 13 amino acids. Points from the study as a whole: Later analysis identified several of the most significant clusters that appeared linked to common viral pathogens.

The PCR used 60 Vbeta and 13 Jbeta primers. Sequencing was performed with immunoSEQ multiplex PCR; in TCRdb, only in-frame clones are kept and a portion is missing. The table shows some 120,000 clones, with over 60% occurring only once. These donors counted as nominally healthy when sampled, but unrecorded immune exposures were likely. This sequence was found in a man aged 45 to 65 in good health and CMV-seronegative. Sequencing was carried out using PBMCs. The V call is TRBV10-3, the J call TRBJ1-4; possible D gene TRBD1, 5 bases. CDR3 amino acids: CAISEWGGEKLFF. For the CDR3, the DNA is TGTGCCATCAGTGAGTGGGGGGGTGAAAAACTGTTTTTT.